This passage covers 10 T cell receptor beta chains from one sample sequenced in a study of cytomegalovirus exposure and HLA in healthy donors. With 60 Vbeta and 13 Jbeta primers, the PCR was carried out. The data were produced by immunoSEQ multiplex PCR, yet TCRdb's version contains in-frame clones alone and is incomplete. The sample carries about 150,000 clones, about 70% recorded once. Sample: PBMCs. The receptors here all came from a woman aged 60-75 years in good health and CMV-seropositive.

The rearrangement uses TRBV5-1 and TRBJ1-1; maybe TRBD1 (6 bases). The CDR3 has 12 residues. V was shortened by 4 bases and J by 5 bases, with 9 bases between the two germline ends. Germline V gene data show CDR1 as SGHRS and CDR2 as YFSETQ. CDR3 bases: TGCGCCAGCAGCCAAAGGGGGACTGAAGCTTTCTTT. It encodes CASSQRGTEAFF.

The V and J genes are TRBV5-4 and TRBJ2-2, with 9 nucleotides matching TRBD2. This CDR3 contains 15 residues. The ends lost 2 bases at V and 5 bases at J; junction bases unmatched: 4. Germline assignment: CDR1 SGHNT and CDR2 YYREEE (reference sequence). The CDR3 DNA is TGTGCCAGCAGCTTCGGGACTAGCAGAACCGGGGAGCTGTTTTTT. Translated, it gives CASSFGTSRTGELFF.

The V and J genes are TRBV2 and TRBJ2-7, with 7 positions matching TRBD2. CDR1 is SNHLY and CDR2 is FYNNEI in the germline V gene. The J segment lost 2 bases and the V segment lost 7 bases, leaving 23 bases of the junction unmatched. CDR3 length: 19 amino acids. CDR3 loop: CASTVRGSSGGVWTYEQYF. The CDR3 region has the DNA TGTGCCAGCACTGTCCGAGGCTCTAGCGGAGGGGTTTGGACCTACGAGCAGTACTTC.

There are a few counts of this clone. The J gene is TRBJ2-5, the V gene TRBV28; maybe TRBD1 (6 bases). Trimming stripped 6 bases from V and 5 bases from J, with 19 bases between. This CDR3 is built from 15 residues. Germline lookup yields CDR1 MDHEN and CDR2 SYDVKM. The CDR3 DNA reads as TGTGCCAGCAGACCGACAGGATCGGGTGGGGAGACCCAGTACTTC. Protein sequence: CASRPTGSGGETQYF. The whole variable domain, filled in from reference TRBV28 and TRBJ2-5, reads DVKVTQSSRYLVKRTGEKVFLECVQDMDHENMFWYRQDPGLGLRLIYFSYDVKMKEKGDIPEGYSVSREKKERFSLILESASTNQTSMYLCASRPTGSGGETQYFGPGTRLLVL.

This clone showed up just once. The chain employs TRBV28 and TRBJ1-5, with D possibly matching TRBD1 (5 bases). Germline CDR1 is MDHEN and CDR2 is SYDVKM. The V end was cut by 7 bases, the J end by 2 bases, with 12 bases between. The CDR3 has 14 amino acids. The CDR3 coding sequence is TGTGCCAGCATCCCAGGGTCGGGCAATCAGCCCCAGCATTTT. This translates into CASIPGSGNQPQHF.

CDR3 nucleotides: TGTGCCAGCAGCGCCCTACAGGGTAGCAATCAGCCCCAGCATTTT. This gives the protein CASSALQGSNQPQHF. The V call is TRBV5-5, the J call TRBJ1-5; a weak D match, TRBD1 (6 bases). V was pared by 4 bases and J by 0 bases, with 11 bases between. CDR3 length: 15 amino acids. CDR1 and CDR2 (germline): SGHKS, YYEKEE (reference sequence).

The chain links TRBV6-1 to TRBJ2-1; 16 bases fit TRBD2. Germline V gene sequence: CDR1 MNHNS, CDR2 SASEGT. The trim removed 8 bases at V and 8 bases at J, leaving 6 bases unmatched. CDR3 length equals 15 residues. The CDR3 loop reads CASLPGTSGRDEQFF. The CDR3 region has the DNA TGTGCCAGCCTCCCAGGGACTAGCGGGAGGGATGAGCAGTTCTTC.

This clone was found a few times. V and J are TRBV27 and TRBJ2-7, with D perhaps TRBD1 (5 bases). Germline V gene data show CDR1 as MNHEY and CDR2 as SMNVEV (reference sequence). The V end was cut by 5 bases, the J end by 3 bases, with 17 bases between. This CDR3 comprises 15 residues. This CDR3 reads CASSHPLAGIYEQYF. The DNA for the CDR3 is TGTGCCAGCAGTCACCCCCTGGCAGGGATCTACGAGCAGTACTTC.

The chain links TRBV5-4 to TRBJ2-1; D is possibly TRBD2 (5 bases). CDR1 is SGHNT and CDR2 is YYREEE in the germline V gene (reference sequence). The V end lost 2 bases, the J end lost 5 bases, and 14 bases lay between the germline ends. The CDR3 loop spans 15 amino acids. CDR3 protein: CASSLPGITNNEQFF. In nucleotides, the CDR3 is TGTGCCAGCAGCTTACCGGGGATAACTAACAATGAGCAGTTCTTC.

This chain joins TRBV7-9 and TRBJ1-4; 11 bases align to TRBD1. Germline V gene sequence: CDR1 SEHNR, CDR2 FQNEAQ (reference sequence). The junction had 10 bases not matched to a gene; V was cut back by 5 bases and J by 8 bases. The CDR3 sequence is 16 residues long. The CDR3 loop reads CASSTGTGGESEKLFF. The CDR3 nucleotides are TGTGCCAGCAGCACCGGGACAGGGGGGGAGAGCGAAAAACTGTTTTTT.